A single sample gave rise to the 30 T cell receptor beta chains below, sequenced in a study of T cell changes during pregnancy in multiple sclerosis. Data came from immunoSEQ multiplex PCR; TCRdb stores just in-frame clones and leaves some out. The sample records tens of thousands of clones, around nine tenths being singletons. The sample was peripheral blood from another person, used as feeder cells. Receptors originate from a human donor whose cells served as feeder cells for cultures in a pregnancy study.

This clone was detected only once. The V and J genes are TRBV7-9 and TRBJ1-2; D gene ambiguous. Germline-derived CDR1 and CDR2 are SEHNR and FQNEAQ (reference sequence). The CDR3 has 13 residues. Trimming left V 1 base short and J 0 bases short, with 3 bases between. DNA for the CDR3: TGTGCCAGCAGCTTAGTCTCTAACTATGGCTACACCTTC. Amino acid sequence: CASSLVSNYGYTF.

The chain uses TRBV18 and TRBJ2-3; the match to TRBD2 covers 11 bases. The CDR3 consists of 16 residues. From germline, CDR1 is KGHSH and CDR2 LQKENI. J gave up 5 bases and V 3 bases, and 7 bases lay outside the gene matches. CDR3 sequence reads: CASSPFTSGSLDTQYF. The CDR3 nucleotides read TGTGCCAGCTCACCTTTTACTAGCGGGAGTTTAGATACGCAGTATTTT. Together with reference TRBV18 and TRBJ2-3, the CDR3 gives the full variable domain: NAGVMQNPRHLVRRRGQEARLRCSPMKGHSHVYWYRQLPEEGLKFMVYLQKENIIDESGMPKERFSAEFPKEGPSILRIQQVVRGDSAAYFCASSPFTSGSLDTQYFGPGTRLTVL.

Concerning this clone: An end of the junction differs from the germline gene, which may be a read error. The chain recombines TRBV6-1 with TRBJ2-5, with D perhaps matching TRBD2 (5 bases). The CDR3 extends over 15 amino acids. Germline V lookup: CDR1 MNHNS, CDR2 SASEGT. The DNA for the CDR3 is TGTGCCAGCAGTGAAGCCTACGGCTGGGGAGAGGCCCAGTACTTC. Its protein is CASSEAYGWGEAQYF.

Comment on this clone: An end of the junction does not agree with germline; a read error may underlie this. The rearrangement links TRBV30 to TRBJ2-7; 10 bases are a match to TRBD2. This CDR3 is 14 amino acids long. CDR1 is GTSNPN and CDR2 is SVGIG in the germline V gene (reference sequence). This CDR3 reads CAWSVERGGLRIHF. As DNA, the CDR3 is TGTGCCTGGAGTGTAGAGCGGGGGGGCCTGAGAATCCACTTC.

V usage is TRBV2 and J usage is TRBJ2-5; D remains unclear. The V and J ends lost 7 bases and 4 bases respectively, with 19 bases between them. Germline assignment: CDR1 SNHLY and CDR2 FYNNEI. The CDR3 length is 15 residues. CDR3 residues: CASISSRIPSETQYF. In DNA form, the CDR3 reads TGTGCCAGCATCAGTTCCCGGATCCCCTCAGAGACCCAGTACTTC.

J is TRBJ2-1 and V is TRBV5-1; TRBD1 is a possible D gene (5 bases). Germline CDR1 is SGHRS and CDR2 is YFSETQ. Trimming took 3 bases from V and 2 from J, leaving 12 bases between them. This CDR3 is 15 amino acids long. This chain's CDR3 is CASSSTTGPYNEQFF. CDR3 nucleotide sequence: TGCGCCAGCAGCTCCACTACAGGACCCTACAATGAGCAGTTCTTC.

CDR3 in DNA: TGTGCCAGCAGCTTGGATCGTGGGGAGCTGTTTTTT. Amino acid sequence: CASSLDRGELFF. The chain joins TRBV5-6 to TRBJ2-2; no clear D gene. V was trimmed by 0 bases and J by 8 bases, leaving 5 bases between them. This CDR3 spans 12 amino acids. Germline V gene sequence: CDR1 SGHDT, CDR2 YYEEEE.

The rearrangement links TRBV11-2 to TRBJ2-1, with D possibly being TRBD2 (5 bases). CDR3 length: 12 amino acids. Trimming left V 5 bases short and J 12 bases short, with 14 bases between. Germline loops: CDR1 SGHAT, CDR2 FQNNGV. In DNA form, the CDR3 reads TGTGCCAGCAGCCCCGGACGGGATTCGCAGTTCTTC. It yields the protein CASSPGRDSQFF.

The rearrangement uses TRBV27 and TRBJ1-1, with D hard to call. The germline CDR1 and CDR2 sequences are MNHEY and SMNVEV (reference sequence). The CDR3 loop spans 14 amino acids. V was clipped by 6 bases and J by 3 bases, with 14 bases between them. The CDR3 DNA sequence: TGTGCCAGCAGGTTGTTGGTGTCGGACACTGAAGCTTTCTTT. This sequence encodes CASRLLVSDTEAFF.

V usage is TRBV2 and J usage is TRBJ2-3; D call uncertain. The CDR3 is 16 residues long. CDR1 and CDR2 from the germline V gene are SNHLY and FYNNEI. Trimming took off 2 bases at V and 0 bases at J, with 12 bases between the two ends. CDR3: CASSELEQPSTDTQYF. The CDR3 DNA reads TGTGCCAGCAGTGAATTGGAGCAACCTAGCACAGATACGCAGTATTTT.

The V and J genes are TRBV7-2 and TRBJ2-4; D unresolved. V shed 3 bases and J shed 1 base, with 10 bases lying between them. Looked up from germline, CDR1 is SGHTA and CDR2 is FQGNSA. The CDR3 is 15 amino acids. The CDR3 loop reads CASSFSVAAKNIQYF. CDR3 DNA sequence: TGTGCCAGCAGCTTTTCCGTGGCGGCCAAAAACATTCAGTACTTC.

The chain links TRBV5-6 to TRBJ2-1, with 11 bases identical to TRBD2. With V trimmed by 4 bases and J by 0 bases, 6 bases remained unmatched. Germline assignment: CDR1 SGHDT and CDR2 YYEEEE. This CDR3 contains 17 residues. The CDR3 DNA reads as TGTGCCAGCAGCCCGGGACTAGCGGCGATCTCCTACAATGAGCAGTTCTTC. It codes for CASSPGLAAISYNEQFF.

The CDR3: CASSQLRDSNTEAFF. The CDR3 coding sequence is TGTGCCAGCAGTCAACTGAGGGACAGTAACACTGAAGCTTTCTTT. V and J are TRBV6-1 and TRBJ1-1; 7 bases fit TRBD1. V shed 5 bases and J 2 bases; nucleotides not matched to a gene: 8. The germline V gene has CDR1 MNHNS and CDR2 SASEGT. The CDR3 is 15 amino acids.

The genes are TRBV18 and TRBJ2-5, with D perhaps TRBD2 (6 bases). CDR1 is KGHSH and CDR2 is LQKENI in the germline V gene. V shed 3 bases and J shed 5 bases, with 13 bases lying between them. The CDR3 covers 14 residues. CDR3 sequence reads: CASSPWRDEETQYF. The CDR3, as DNA: TGTGCCAGCTCACCCTGGAGGGACGAGGAGACCCAGTACTTC.

This clone was observed a single time. Here the CDR3 reads CASSQEGGGDNSPLHF. The CDR3 DNA reads TGTGCCAGCAGCCAAGAGGGAGGGGGCGATAATTCACCCCTCCACTTT. This chain connects TRBV4-2 to TRBJ1-6, with 7 nucleotides matching TRBD1. The germline CDR1 and CDR2 sequences are LGHNA and YNFKEQ. The V gene end was trimmed by 0 bases and the J gene end by 5 bases; junction bases not matched to a gene: 4. The CDR3 covers 16 residues.

The V call is TRBV30, the J call TRBJ2-3; D is tentatively TRBD1 or TRBD2 (5 bases each). This CDR3 is built from 13 residues. Trimming removed 4 bases from V and 3 bases from J, with 11 bases in between. Germline V gene data show CDR1 as GTSNPN and CDR2 as SVGIG (reference sequence). CDR3 nucleotide sequence: TGTGCCTGGACAGGGACGAGGACAGATACGCAGTATTTT. Translation: CAWTGTRTDTQYF.

Only a few counts were recorded for this clone. The chain carries TRBV6-6 and TRBJ2-1, with TRBD2 matching over 8 bases. Germline V gene sequence: CDR1 MNHNY, CDR2 SVGAGI (reference sequence). CDR3 length equals 12 residues. With 7 bases clipped from V and 7 bases from J, the junction kept 3 bases outside the gene matches. The DNA for the CDR3 is TGTGCCAGCAAACGGGAGGGAAATGAGCAGTTCTTC. It codes for CASKREGNEQFF.

This chain joins TRBV5-1 and TRBJ2-3; TRBD2 matches at 9 bases. The V and J ends lost 4 bases and 1 base, in that order; junction bases with no gene match: 1. Germline lookup yields CDR1 SGHRS and CDR2 YFSETQ. There are 14 residues in the CDR3. For the CDR3, the DNA is TGCGCCAGCAGCCGGACTAGCGGCACAGATACGCAGTATTTT. Translation gives CASSRTSGTDTQYF.

Concerning this clone itself: The same CDR3 arises from other DNA sequences in this sample as well. The chain joins TRBV29-1 to TRBJ2-3; D remains ambiguous. The CDR3 spans 13 residues. Trimming took 3 bases from V and 0 from J, leaving 7 bases between them. CDR1 and CDR2 from the germline V gene are SQVTM and ANQGSEA. DNA of the CDR3: TGCAGCGTTGAGGGCCAGAGCACAGATACGCAGTATTTT. This codes for CSVEGQSTDTQYF.

The chain is built from TRBV7-2 and TRBJ1-1; maybe TRBD1 (6 bases). The germline V and J ends were trimmed by 4 bases and 7 bases, with 19 bases remaining between them. From germline, CDR1 is SGHTA and CDR2 FQGNSA. This CDR3 region has 15 residues. CDR3 region: CASSSIQGMRGEAFF. DNA of the CDR3: TGTGCCAGCAGCTCTATACAGGGTATGAGGGGTGAAGCTTTCTTT.

The V and J genes are TRBV6-4 and TRBJ2-6, with D unclear. V lost 0 bases, J lost 0 bases, and 6 bases lay in between. The CDR3 has 16 residues. Germline CDR1 reads MRHNA; CDR2 reads SNTAGT. In nucleotides, the CDR3 is TGTGCCAGCAGTGACTCGACAAACTCTGGGGCCAACGTCCTGACTTTC. Its protein product is CASSDSTNSGANVLTF.

The chain uses TRBV19 and TRBJ2-2; 10 bases line up with TRBD1. The CDR3 covers 15 residues. CDR1 and CDR2 (germline): LNHDA, SQIVND (reference sequence). V shed 3 bases, J shed 9 bases, and the junction held 7 bases outside the gene matches. CDR3 sequence: CASSMPGTGVRELFF. In nucleotides, the CDR3 is TGTGCCAGTAGTATGCCCGGGACAGGGGTCCGGGAGCTGTTTTTT.

This clone appeared a single time. The chain combines TRBV6-5 with TRBJ1-2, with unresolved D. Germline CDR1 is MNHEY and CDR2 is SVGAGI. The CDR3 runs 14 residues. Trimming removed 4 bases from V and 2 bases from J, with 11 bases in between. In DNA, the CDR3 is TGTGCCAGCAGTTGGATGATCCCCAACTATGGCTACACCTTC. Its protein is CASSWMIPNYGYTF.

The rearrangement uses TRBV4-2 and TRBJ2-5; weak D call: TRBD1 (6 bases). With the DNA end fitting TRBJ2-7 better, the J assignment may be wrong. Germline V CDR1 and CDR2: LGHNA, YNFKEQ. This CDR3 comprises 16 residues. The DNA for the CDR3 is TGTGCCAGCAGCCAAGAAGTGGGTCAGGGGTCCGACGAGCAGTACTTC. The encoded protein is CASSQEVGQGSDEQYF.

J is TRBJ1-5 and V is TRBV27, with 12 nucleotides matching TRBD1. CDR1 and CDR2 from the germline V gene are MNHEY and SMNVEV (reference sequence). V was clipped by 6 bases and J by 5 bases; unmatched bases: 8. This CDR3 has 16 residues. CDR3 amino acids: CASSSRDRGPDQPQHF. CDR3 nucleotide sequence: TGTGCCAGCAGCTCCCGGGACAGGGGGCCCGATCAGCCCCAGCATTTT.

V and J are TRBV5-6 and TRBJ1-5; D is ambiguous. Per germline, CDR1 SGHDT and CDR2 YYEEEE. This CDR3 has 15 amino acids. Trimming cost V 1 base and J 3 bases, with 11 bases left between them. CDR3 coding DNA: TGTGCCAGCAGCTTGTATGCAAGCCTCAATCAGCCCCAGCATTTT. This codes for CASSLYASLNQPQHF. Variable domain in full (rest from reference TRBV5-6 and TRBJ1-5): DAGVTQSPTHLIKTRGQQVTLRCSPKSGHDTVSWYQQALGQGPQFIFQYYEEEERQRGNFPDRFSGHQFPNYSSELNVNALLLGDSALYLCASSLYASLNQPQHFGDGTRLSIL.

V is TRBV7-8 and J is TRBJ2-3; 13 bases are a match to TRBD2. Trimming removed 1 base from V and 2 bases from J; junction bases left unmatched: 3. Germline loops: CDR1 SGHVS, CDR2 FQNEAQ. The CDR3 totals 17 residues. CDR3 in amino acids: CASSLGGTSGITDTQYF. In DNA, the CDR3 is TGTGCCAGCAGCTTAGGAGGGACTAGCGGGATCACAGATACGCAGTATTTT.

The chain uses TRBV4-1 and TRBJ2-1; D may be TRBD1 (6 bases). The V gene lost 3 bases and the J gene lost 7 bases, with 16 bases spanning the gap. CDR1 and CDR2 from the germline V gene are MGHRA and YSYEKL. The CDR3 sequence is 15 residues long. The CDR3 is CASSQKLQGSNEQFF. In DNA, the CDR3 is TGCGCCAGCAGCCAGAAACTACAGGGTAGTAATGAGCAGTTCTTC.

This sequence joins TRBV4-2 and TRBJ2-5; 10 bases match TRBD2. Unmatched junction bases numbered 14, after V lost 2 bases and J lost 5 bases. Germline loops: CDR1 LGHNA, CDR2 YNFKEQ. The length of the CDR3 is 18 residues. Written as DNA, the CDR3 is TGTGCCAGCAGCCAACGTGAGGCTAGCGGGAGCGTTAGGGAGACCCAGTACTTC. It yields the protein CASSQREASGSVRETQYF.

The chain uses TRBV7-6 and TRBJ1-1, with 8 bases aligning to TRBD1. Germline V gene data show CDR1 as SGHVS and CDR2 as FNYEAQ. The V and J ends lost 5 bases and 0 bases, in that order; junction bases with no gene match: 11. There are 17 residues in the CDR3. CDR3 protein: CASSETGGKLMNTEAFF. CDR3 nucleotides: TGTGCCAGCAGCGAAACAGGGGGAAAACTTATGAACACTGAAGCTTTCTTT.